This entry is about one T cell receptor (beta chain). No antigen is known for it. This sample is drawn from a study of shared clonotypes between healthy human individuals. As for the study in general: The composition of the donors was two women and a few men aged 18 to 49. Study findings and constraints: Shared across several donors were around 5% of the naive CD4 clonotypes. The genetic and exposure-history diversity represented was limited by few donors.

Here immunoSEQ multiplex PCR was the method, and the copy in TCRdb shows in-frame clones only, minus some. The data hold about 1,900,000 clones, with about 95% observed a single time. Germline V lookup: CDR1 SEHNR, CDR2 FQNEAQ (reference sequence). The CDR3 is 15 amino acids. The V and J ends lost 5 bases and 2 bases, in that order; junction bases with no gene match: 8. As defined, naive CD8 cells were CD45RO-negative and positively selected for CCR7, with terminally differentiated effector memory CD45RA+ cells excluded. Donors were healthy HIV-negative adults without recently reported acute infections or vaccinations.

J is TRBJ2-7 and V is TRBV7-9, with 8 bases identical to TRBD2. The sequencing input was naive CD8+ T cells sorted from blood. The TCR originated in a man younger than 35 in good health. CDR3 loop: CASSLSGSYTYEQYF. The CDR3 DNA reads TGTGCCAGCAGCCTCAGCGGGAGCTATACCTACGAGCAGTACTTC.